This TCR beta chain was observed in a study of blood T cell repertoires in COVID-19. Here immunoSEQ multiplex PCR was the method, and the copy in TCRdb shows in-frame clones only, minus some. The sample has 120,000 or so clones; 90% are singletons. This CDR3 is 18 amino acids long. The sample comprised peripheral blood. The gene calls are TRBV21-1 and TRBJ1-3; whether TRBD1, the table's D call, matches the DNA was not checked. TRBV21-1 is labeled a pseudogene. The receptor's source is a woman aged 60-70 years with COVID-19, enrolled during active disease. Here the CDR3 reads CASSKEFTRGTRGNTIYF. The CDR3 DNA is TGTGCCAGCAGCAAAGAGTTTACAAGGGGAACGAGAGGAAACACCATATATTTT.